These 17 T cell receptor beta chains came from one sample sequenced in a study of beta chain features in type 1 diabetes. Study-level results: Among all four CD4+ subsets, Type 1 diabetes patients had TCRB CDR3s that were moderately but significantly shorter.

The isolated RNA, all of it, was reverse transcribed, so expressed TCRB transcripts were what got sequenced. Sequencing was performed with immunoSEQ multiplex PCR; in TCRdb, only in-frame clones are kept and a portion is missing. The sample has under 850,000 clones, over 10% seen once. Antigens of these TCRs are unknown. The sample consisted of naive CD4+ T cells from blood. Receptors originate from a man younger than 30 with type 1 diabetes.

The rearrangement joins TRBV4-1 to TRBJ2-1, with D perhaps matching TRBD1 or TRBD2 (5 bases each). The CDR3 sequence is 15 residues long. CDR1 is MGHRA, CDR2 YSYEKL, per germline. V was pared by 1 base and J by 10 bases, with 17 bases between. CDR3 in DNA: TGCGCCAGCAGCCAAGGAGGGGCAGGGCGAGTGGAGCAGTTCTTC. Translating it yields CASSQGGAGRVEQFF.

This clone was recorded a few times. The genes are TRBV25-1 and TRBJ1-1; unclear D gene. Trimming took 1 base from V and 0 from J, leaving 9 bases between them. Germline V gene data show CDR1 as MGHDK and CDR2 as SYGVNS. This CDR3 spans 15 amino acids. The CDR3 is CASSESAVLNTEAFF. CDR3 in DNA: TGTGCCAGCAGTGAATCCGCCGTTCTGAACACTGAAGCTTTCTTT.

The chain couples TRBV5-4 to TRBJ2-5, with a tentative D call TRBD1 (5 bases). The V and J ends lost 5 bases and 3 bases respectively, with 14 bases between them. The germline V gene encodes CDR1 SGHNT and CDR2 YYREEE (reference sequence). The CDR3 sequence is 14 residues long. CDR3 sequence: CASRLRTREETQYF. The CDR3 coding sequence is TGTGCCAGCAGACTCCGGACACGAGAAGAGACCCAGTACTTC.

This clone was picked up a small number of times. The CDR3 reads CASSFKAESEKLFF. The CDR3, as DNA: TGTGCCAGCAGCTTTAAGGCAGAGAGTGAAAAACTGTTTTTT. The chain combines TRBV7-9 with TRBJ1-4, with D unresolved. Germline lookup yields CDR1 SEHNR and CDR2 FQNEAQ (reference sequence). Trimming removed 3 bases at V and 7 bases at J, with 12 bases between. The CDR3 runs to 14 residues.

CDR3 region: CASSLGFPGAETQYF. The CDR3, as DNA: TGTGCCAGCAGCCTTGGTTTTCCCGGGGCGGAGACCCAGTACTTC. This sequence joins TRBV5-4 and TRBJ2-5, with D possibly being TRBD1 or TRBD2 (5 bases each). CDR3 length: 15 residues. Trimming took off 4 bases at V and 5 bases at J, with 18 bases between the two ends. CDR1 and CDR2 (germline): SGHNT, YYREEE (reference sequence). Supplemented by reference TRBV5-4 and TRBJ2-5, the full variable domain reads ETGVTQSPTHLIKTRGQQVTLRCSSQSGHNTVSWYQQALGQGPQFIFQYYREEENGRGNFPPRFSGLQFPNYSSELNVNALELDDSALYLCASSLGFPGAETQYFGPGTRLLVL.

The rearrangement joins TRBV2 to TRBJ1-5, with D uncertain. Germline assignment: CDR1 SNHLY and CDR2 FYNNEI. Trimming stripped 2 bases from V and 2 bases from J, with 4 bases between. This CDR3 is built from 13 residues. Here the CDR3 reads CASSENGNQPQHF. The CDR3 DNA reads TGTGCCAGCAGTGAAAATGGCAATCAGCCCCAGCATTTT.

This clone was detected only a few times. The chain links TRBV30 to TRBJ1-2; 9 bases are a match to TRBD1. CDR1 GTSNPN and CDR2 SVGIG come from the germline V gene (reference sequence). The trim removed 2 bases at V and 2 bases at J, leaving 6 bases unmatched. CDR3 length: 15 residues. The CDR3 region is CAWSKGQGLNYGYTF. The CDR3 DNA is TGTGCCTGGAGTAAGGGACAGGGTCTCAACTATGGCTACACCTTC.

This clone was picked up a small number of times. CDR3 residues: CASSVGQGTGELFF. The CDR3 coding sequence is TGTGCCAGCAGTGTAGGCCAGGGCACCGGGGAGCTGTTTTTT. The chain couples TRBV2 to TRBJ2-2, with D possibly being TRBD1 (5 bases). V gave up 4 bases and J gave up 4 bases, with 10 bases separating them. Germline CDR1 is SNHLY and CDR2 is FYNNEI. This CDR3 comprises 14 residues.

This clone was seen a handful of times. The V gene is TRBV30, the J gene TRBJ1-1; D is unclear. The V end lost 0 bases, the J end lost 2 bases, and 10 bases lay between the germline ends. The CDR3 extends over 14 amino acids. Looked up from germline, CDR1 is GTSNPN and CDR2 is SVGIG (reference sequence). The CDR3 coding sequence is TGTGCCTGGAGTGTATTCGTGGGTAACACTGAAGCTTTCTTT. It is translated as CAWSVFVGNTEAFF.

This chain uses TRBV6-6 with TRBJ2-7, with TRBD1 identical over 10 bases. The CDR3 sequence is 15 residues long. With 2 bases clipped from V and 4 bases from J, the junction kept 5 bases outside the gene matches. Germline CDR1 is MNHNY and CDR2 is SVGAGI (reference sequence). The CDR3 bases are TGTGCCAGCAGTTACCAACGGGACAGGGGATACGAGCAGTACTTC. Protein sequence: CASSYQRDRGYEQYF.

This clone showed up just a few times. This rearrangement joins TRBV30 to TRBJ2-2; D is undetermined. The CDR3 extends over 11 amino acids. CDR1 GTSNPN and CDR2 SVGIG come from the germline V gene (reference sequence). V was pared by 4 bases and J by 6 bases, with 6 bases between. CDR3 residues: CAWTTAGELFF. The DNA for the CDR3 is TGTGCCTGGACCACAGCCGGGGAGCTGTTTTTT. The full variable domain, in which reference TRBV30 and TRBJ2-2 provide the parts outside the CDR3, is SQTIHQWPATLVQPVGSPLSLECTVEGTSNPNLYWYRQAAGRGLQLLFYSVGIGQISSEVPQNLSASRPQDRQFILSSKKLLLSDSGFYLCAWTTAGELFFGEGSRLTVL.

The V and J genes are TRBV18 and TRBJ1-2; tentative D call: TRBD1 (5 bases). The length of the CDR3 is 14 residues. Trimming stripped 0 bases from V and 6 bases from J, with 11 bases between. Germline values: CDR1 KGHSH, CDR2 LQKENI. CDR3 DNA sequence: TGTGCCAGCTCACCACCGCTAGGGGCTGATGGCTACACCTTC. Protein product: CASSPPLGADGYTF.

This clone has only a few counts. A junction boundary mismatches the germline segment, possibly from a read error. This sequence joins TRBV2 and TRBJ1-1; D perhaps matches TRBD1 (6 bases). The CDR3 runs to 16 residues. Germline V lookup: CDR1 SNHLY, CDR2 FYNNEI. The CDR3 loop reads CATSWSNRVGSSEAFF. CDR3 coding DNA: TGTGCCACCAGTTGGAGTAACAGGGTGGGTAGCTCTGAAGCTTTCTTT. The full variable domain, completed using reference TRBV2 and TRBJ1-1, is EPEVTQTPSHQVTQMGQEVILRCVPISNHLYFYWYRQILGQKVEFLVSFYNNEISEKSEIFDDQFSVERPDGSNFTLKIRSTKLEDSAMYFCATSWSNRVGSSEAFFGQGTRLTVV.

This clone turned up a few times. The chain combines TRBV18 with TRBJ1-2; 7 bases map to TRBD1. The V segment lost 4 bases and the J segment 7 bases; nucleotides outside the gene matches: 15. Germline CDR1 reads KGHSH; CDR2 reads LQKENI. This CDR3 comprises 16 residues. The DNA for the CDR3 is TGTGCCAGCTCACAAAAGACTGAACAGGGGAAGAGTGGCTACACCTTC. Translating gives CASSQKTEQGKSGYTF.

The J gene is TRBJ1-1, the V gene TRBV18, with D unresolved. Germline assignment: CDR1 KGHSH and CDR2 LQKENI. This CDR3 region has 15 residues. V was trimmed by 2 bases and J by 1 base, leaving 11 bases between them. CDR3 in DNA: TGTGCCAGCTCACCAGTCGCAGATTCGAACACTGAAGCTTTCTTT. Translating it yields CASSPVADSNTEAFF. The full variable domain, its missing parts supplied by reference TRBV18 and TRBJ1-1, is NAGVMQNPRHLVRRRGQEARLRCSPMKGHSHVYWYRQLPEEGLKFMVYLQKENIIDESGMPKERFSAEFPKEGPSILRIQQVVRGDSAAYFCASSPVADSNTEAFFGQGTRLTVV.

The chain combines TRBV29-1 with TRBJ1-2, with a tentative D call TRBD1 (5 bases). Germline V gene sequence: CDR1 SQVTM, CDR2 ANQGSEA. Trimming took 7 bases from V and 8 from J, leaving 20 bases between them. This CDR3 has 13 amino acids. The CDR3 is CSATSVTASGYTF. CDR3 coding DNA: TGCAGCGCCACTTCCGTGACAGCTAGCGGCTACACCTTC.

The CDR3 sequence is CSGRDPGTEAFF. CDR3 nucleotides: TGCAGCGGCCGGGACCCTGGCACTGAAGCTTTCTTT. J is TRBJ1-1 and V is TRBV29-1, with D possibly being TRBD1 (5 bases). Germline V gene sequence: CDR1 SQVTM, CDR2 ANQGSEA. The CDR3 is 12 amino acids. V was pared by 7 bases and J by 4 bases, with 13 bases between. Complete variable domain (other parts from reference TRBV29-1 and TRBJ1-1): SAVISQKPSRDICQRGTSLTIQCQVDSQVTMMFWYRQQPGQSLTLIATANQGSEATYESGFVIDKFPISRPNLTFSTLTVSNMSPEDSSIYLCSGRDPGTEAFFGQGTRLTVV.